This T cell receptor beta chain comes out of a study of OX40 agonist ivuxolimab in advanced cancers. Using immunoSEQ multiplex PCR, the repertoire was profiled, and TCRdb retains in-frame clones only, with some absent. Among roughly 48,000 clones, 75% to 85% were seen once, and the ten largest hold about 1.2%. V was pared by 0 bases and J by 0 bases, with 6 bases between. Germline V gene data show CDR1 as KGHSH and CDR2 as LQKENI. The CDR3 has 15 amino acids. Patients were ruled out by autoimmune disease history or systemic immunosuppression. The source is an adult with an advanced solid tumor such as melanoma, head and neck, liver or kidney cancer. V and J are TRBV18 and TRBJ1-3; D not certain. The sequences come from CD4+ or CD8+ T cells sorted from blood, collected in a trial of the OX40 agonist ivuxolimab. CDR3 bases: TGTGCCAGCTCACCACCGGCTAGCTCTGGAAACACCATATATTTT. This translates into CASSPPASSGNTIYF.